Listed below are T cell receptor beta chains from one sample, sequenced in a study of graft-versus-host responses after intestinal transplantation. No antigens are known for them. Data came from immunoSEQ multiplex PCR; TCRdb stores just in-frame clones and leaves some out. The sample consists of some 110,000 clones, 75% to 95% of them appearing once. Sequencing was performed on unstimulated CD4+ T cells sorted from spleen or lymph node cells, taken before intestinal transplant. The origin of the receptors is a human donor who received an intestinal transplant. CDR3s include the opening cysteine and the closing phenylalanine or tryptophan. D genes are given only for firm matches. Part of the rows lack a size; the others show once, few, many or a class for expanded clones.

>TRBV25-1|TRBJ1-3|.|.
TGTGCCAGCAAATCGACTGCCTCTGGAAACACCATATATTTT
CASKSTASGNTIYF
>TRBV4-2|TRBJ2-7|.|once
TGTGCCAGCAGCCAAGGTGTGGGGGGAGTGAGGGAGCAGTACTTC
CASSQGVGGVREQYF
>TRBV18|TRBJ2-2|TRBD1|.
TGTGCCAGCTCACCTTTTTACAGGGGGACCGGGGAGCTGTTTTTT
CASSPFYRGTGELFF
>TRBV4-3|TRBJ2-6|.|.
TGCGCCAGCAGCCAAGATGCGACCGGGACAAGTTCTGGGGCCAACGTCCTGACTTTC
CASSQDATGTSSGANVLTF
>TRBV2|TRBJ2-2|TRBD1|.
TGTGCCAGCAGGGGGACAGGGGGCACCGGGGAGCTGTTTTTT
CASRGTGGTGELFF
>TRBV21-1|TRBJ1-2|.|.
TGTGCCAGCAGCAATTTGGACAGAGCTAACTATGGCTACACCTTC
CASSNLDRANYGYTF
>TRBV19|TRBJ1-2|TRBD1|.
TGTGCCAGTAGACTTCGGACAGGCTATGGCTACACCTTC
CASRLRTGYGYTF
>TRBV29-1|TRBJ2-3|.|once
TGCAGCGTTTCCAGAAGCACAGATACGCAGTATTTT
CSVSRSTDTQYF
>TRBV11-1|TRBJ2-5|.|.
TGTGCCAGCAGCCCTTGGACAGGGAGGGAAGAGACCCAGTACTTC
CASSPWTGREETQYF
>TRBV18|TRBJ2-1|TRBD1|.
TGTGCCAGCTCACTCCCTATGGGGACAGGCCCCTACAATGAGCAGTTCTTC
CASSLPMGTGPYNEQFF
>TRBV15|TRBJ2-5|TRBD1|.
TGTGCCACCAGCACGCGGGACAGGGCATGGGAGACCCAGTACTTC
CATSTRDRAWETQYF
>TRBV27|TRBJ2-6|TRBD1|.
TGTGCCAGCAGTTTATCTCGGACAGGACCTTATTCTGGGGCCAACGTCCTGACTTTC
CASSLSRTGPYSGANVLTF
>TRBV11-2|TRBJ1-5|.|.
TGTGCCAGCAGCTTAGATTACAGGGTGGGGAATCAGCCCCAGCATTTT
CASSLDYRVGNQPQHF
>TRBV11-2|TRBJ2-1|.|.
TGTGCCAGCAGCTTAGGTGGCGCGGGCTACTCCTACAATGAGCAGTTCTTC
CASSLGGAGYSYNEQFF
>TRBV2|TRBJ2-7|.|.
TGTGCCAGCACTTTTAGTGCGGGAACCTCCGAGCAGTACTTC
CASTFSAGTSEQYF
>TRBV7-8|TRBJ2-1|TRBD2|once
TGTGCCAGCAGCGTTAGCGGGGGATACAATGAGCAGTTCTTC
CASSVSGGYNEQFF
>TRBV9|TRBJ1-2|.|.
TGTGCCAGCAGCGTAGTGTCGGGAGGGTCCTCCTATGGCTACACCTTC
CASSVVSGGSSYGYTF
>TRBV7-9|TRBJ2-5|.|.
TGTGCCAGCAGCTCCACGGGTGGGGAGACCCAGTACTTC
CASSSTGGETQYF
>TRBV10-2|TRBJ2-7|TRBD1|.
TGCGCCAGCAGTGGCCGTCAGACAGGGTTCTACGAGCAGTACTTC
CASSGRQTGFYEQYF
>TRBV27|TRBJ1-2|.|once
TGTGCCAGCAGTACTCTCCCACCCTCCCCAGGGGATGGCTACACCTTC
CASSTLPPSPGDGYTF